This record concerns one T cell receptor (beta chain) sequence. The data stem from a study of OX40 agonist ivuxolimab in advanced cancers. The repertoire was sequenced with immunoSEQ multiplex PCR; TCRdb's copy has only in-frame clones and lacks some. The sample consists of tens of thousands of clones, around 87% of them appearing once. This CDR3 spans 12 amino acids. CDR1 and CDR2 from the germline V gene are SGDLS and YYNGEE. V was clipped by 0 bases and J by 6 bases, with 3 bases between them. This chain uses TRBV9 with TRBJ2-2, with D uncertain. Here the sequenced sample was CD4+ or CD8+ T cells sorted from blood, taken in a trial of the OX40 agonist ivuxolimab. This clonotype was sampled from an adult with an advanced solid tumor such as melanoma, head and neck, liver or kidney cancer. CDR3 DNA sequence: TGTGCCAGCAGCGTAGCCCCCGGGGAGCTGTTTTTT. Amino acid sequence: CASSVAPGELFF.